This T cell receptor (beta chain) was sequenced in a study of identical twins. The authors used template switching to add a universal primer site and gave cDNA unique molecular identifiers. TCRdb reprocessed the 5' RACE reads with MiXCR, giving one entry per CDR3 protein. The sample comprises under 900,000 distinct CDR3 sequences, about 12% of which are singletons, and around 1.6% rests with the top ten. This clonotype was seen many times. CDR3 length equals 14 residues. V was cut by 6 bases and J by 9 bases, with 18 bases left in between. These data were also filed under a second study, of yellow fever vaccine responses in identical twins.

The specimen was PBMCs. This chain links TRBV12-3 or TRBV12-4 with TRBJ2-1; D unclear. This sequence was found in a woman between 18 and 30 years old in good health. CDR3 DNA sequence: TGTGCCAGCAGCCTACACCTCTTGGGGATTGAGCAGTTCTTC. Translating gives CASSLHLLGIEQFF.